This is a list of T cell receptor beta chains from one sample in a study of siplizumab effects on memory and regulatory T cells. Generated by immunoSEQ multiplex PCR, the TCRdb table keeps only in-frame clones and is missing some. Of around 58,000 clones listed, over 65% are singletons. Sequencing was carried out using memory CD4+ T cells sorted from blood. All receptors derive from a human donor in good health. CDR3s include the opening cysteine and the closing phenylalanine or tryptophan. Fields, in order: CDR3 DNA, CDR3 protein, D gene, clone size, V gene, J gene. A D gene is named only where the DNA matches it firmly. Clone sizes are given selectively: once, few, many, or a class where the clone is expanded.

cdr3_nt: TGCGCCAGCAGCGCGGGGGTAGTTAGTGAGCAGTTCTTC; cdr3_aa: CASSAGVVSEQFF; d_call: TRBD2; clone_size: NA; v_call: TRBV10-2; j_call: TRBJ2-1
cdr3_nt: TGTGCCAGCAGCCCAGGAGAGTCCCTTACGCAGTATTTT; cdr3_aa: CASSPGESLTQYF; d_call: NA; clone_size: NA; v_call: TRBV7-9; j_call: TRBJ2-3
cdr3_nt: TGTGCCAGCAGCTTAGCGTTCGGGGGGGACAGGGTAGGTCAGCCCCAGCATTTT; cdr3_aa: CASSLAFGGDRVGQPQHF; d_call: TRBD1; clone_size: NA; v_call: TRBV7-2; j_call: TRBJ1-5
cdr3_nt: TGCGCCAGCAGCTTGGACGGATCCAACACTGAAGCTTTCTTT; cdr3_aa: CASSLDGSNTEAFF; d_call: NA; clone_size: NA; v_call: TRBV5-1; j_call: TRBJ1-1
cdr3_nt: TGTGCCAGCAGTGAAGTCGCACAGGCCTACGAGCAGTACTTC; cdr3_aa: CASSEVAQAYEQYF; d_call: NA; clone_size: once; v_call: TRBV6-1; j_call: TRBJ2-7
cdr3_nt: TGTGCCAGCACTCTAGGCCAGGGCTCCTCTGGAAACACCATATATTTT; cdr3_aa: CASTLGQGSSGNTIYF; d_call: NA; clone_size: NA; v_call: TRBV2; j_call: TRBJ1-3
cdr3_nt: TGTGCCAGCTCACCTTCCCCGGCAGGGCAGTCACCCCTCCACTTT; cdr3_aa: CASSPSPAGQSPLHF; d_call: NA; clone_size: NA; v_call: TRBV18; j_call: TRBJ1-6
cdr3_nt: TGTGCCAGCAGCTTAGACCAGAACACTGAAGCTTTCTTT; cdr3_aa: CASSLDQNTEAFF; d_call: NA; clone_size: NA; v_call: TRBV7-9; j_call: TRBJ1-1
cdr3_nt: TGTGCCAGCTCACCACCGGCCCGGGCTGACATTCAGTACTTC; cdr3_aa: CASSPPARADIQYF; d_call: NA; clone_size: NA; v_call: TRBV18; j_call: TRBJ2-4
cdr3_nt: TGTGCCACCAGCAGCCTCGACTCCTCTCGCACAGATACGCAGTATTTT; cdr3_aa: CATSSLDSSRTDTQYF; d_call: NA; clone_size: NA; v_call: TRBV15; j_call: TRBJ2-3
cdr3_nt: TGTGCCAGCAGCTCCTTCGAGGGTAGCGGGGATGAGCAGTTCTTC; cdr3_aa: CASSSFEGSGDEQFF; d_call: TRBD2; clone_size: NA; v_call: TRBV11-2; j_call: TRBJ2-1
cdr3_nt: TGTGCCAGCAGCTTAAATTCGGCGGGGCAGGGTGGGCAGCCCCAGCATTTT; cdr3_aa: CASSLNSAGQGGQPQHF; d_call: NA; clone_size: NA; v_call: TRBV7-2; j_call: TRBJ1-5
cdr3_nt: TGTGCCAGCAGCGTCGGTGGGGGGAACTATGGCTACACCTTC; cdr3_aa: CASSVGGGNYGYTF; d_call: NA; clone_size: few; v_call: TRBV9; j_call: TRBJ1-2
cdr3_nt: TGTGCCATCAGTGAGTCCCGGGACGGCAATTCACCCCTCCACTTT; cdr3_aa: CAISESRDGNSPLHF; d_call: NA; clone_size: NA; v_call: TRBV10-3; j_call: TRBJ1-6
cdr3_nt: TGTGCCAGTAGTATGCATTGGGTCATTCGAAGCGGGATTAGGTACGAGCAGTACTTC; cdr3_aa: CASSMHWVIRSGIRYEQYF; d_call: TRBD2; clone_size: NA; v_call: TRBV19; j_call: TRBJ2-7
cdr3_nt: TGTGCCAGCAGACAGGGCAGCACAGATACGCAGTATTTT; cdr3_aa: CASRQGSTDTQYF; d_call: NA; clone_size: once; v_call: TRBV2; j_call: TRBJ2-3
cdr3_nt: TGTGCCAGTAGTATGGCCCCAGATAGCGGGAGTTCTGAAGATACCGAGCAGTACTTC; cdr3_aa: CASSMAPDSGSSEDTEQYF; d_call: TRBD2; clone_size: NA; v_call: TRBV19; j_call: TRBJ2-7
cdr3_nt: TGTGCCAGCAGCCCGGGACTAGCGGGAGTAAGGTCCTACAATGAGCAGTTCTTC; cdr3_aa: CASSPGLAGVRSYNEQFF; d_call: TRBD2; clone_size: NA; v_call: TRBV5-6; j_call: TRBJ2-1
cdr3_nt: TGCGCCAGCAGCTCCGGACAGGGGGCGAGTAACGAGCAGTACTTC; cdr3_aa: CASSSGQGASNEQYF; d_call: TRBD1; clone_size: once; v_call: TRBV5-1; j_call: TRBJ2-7
cdr3_nt: TGTGCCAGCAGCCTATTTCTACAGGGGTCAGAGACCCAGTACTTC; cdr3_aa: CASSLFLQGSETQYF; d_call: TRBD1; clone_size: NA; v_call: TRBV5-4; j_call: TRBJ2-5
cdr3_nt: TGTGCCAGCAGTTTACGGGGGTCGACGAACACTGAAGCTTTCTTT; cdr3_aa: CASSLRGSTNTEAFF; d_call: NA; clone_size: once; v_call: TRBV11-2; j_call: TRBJ1-1
cdr3_nt: TGTGCCTGGTCGAGTGGGACTAGCGGGGCCCGGGGGCAGTACTTC; cdr3_aa: CAWSSGTSGARGQYF; d_call: TRBD2; clone_size: NA; v_call: TRBV30; j_call: TRBJ2-7
cdr3_nt: TGTGCCAGCAGCTTGGGGGTTCACTCTGGAAACACCATATATTTT; cdr3_aa: CASSLGVHSGNTIYF; d_call: NA; clone_size: NA; v_call: TRBV5-8; j_call: TRBJ1-3
cdr3_nt: TGCGCCAGCAGTGTTTCGGGAGTGGCCGAGCAGTACTTC; cdr3_aa: CASSVSGVAEQYF; d_call: NA; clone_size: few; v_call: TRBV10-1; j_call: TRBJ2-7
cdr3_nt: TGTGCCAGCAGCTTATACCGACGAGGGTCCGAGCAGTACTTC; cdr3_aa: CASSLYRRGSEQYF; d_call: NA; clone_size: NA; v_call: TRBV13; j_call: TRBJ2-7
cdr3_nt: TGTGCCAGCAGCCCGACAGGGGGGAATTGGGGGAACACTGAAGCTTTCTTT; cdr3_aa: CASSPTGGNWGNTEAFF; d_call: TRBD1; clone_size: NA; v_call: TRBV7-8; j_call: TRBJ1-1
cdr3_nt: TGTGCCAGCACCCTTGTCGCGTCTAGCGGAGGGGAGCAGTACTTC; cdr3_aa: CASTLVASSGGEQYF; d_call: TRBD2; clone_size: NA; v_call: TRBV2; j_call: TRBJ2-7
cdr3_nt: TGTGCCAGTAGAGACCCCGCGGGCTCTGGGGCCAACGTCCTGACTTTC; cdr3_aa: CASRDPAGSGANVLTF; d_call: NA; clone_size: NA; v_call: TRBV19; j_call: TRBJ2-6
cdr3_nt: TGTGCCAGCAGCACAGAGAGCTCCTACAATGAGCAGTTCTTC; cdr3_aa: CASSTESSYNEQFF; d_call: NA; clone_size: once; v_call: TRBV2; j_call: TRBJ2-1
cdr3_nt: TGTGCCAGCAGCTTGGGGGATCGGGGGCAGTACTTC; cdr3_aa: CASSLGDRGQYF; d_call: NA; clone_size: NA; v_call: TRBV5-6; j_call: TRBJ2-7
cdr3_nt: TGTGCCAGCAGCCAGGGTCCACTAGGATCAGGCTACACCTTC; cdr3_aa: CASSQGPLGSGYTF; d_call: NA; clone_size: NA; v_call: TRBV4-2; j_call: TRBJ1-2